A selection of T cell receptor beta chains follows, all from one sample in a study of cytomegalovirus exposure and HLA in healthy donors. The method was immunoSEQ multiplex PCR; TCRdb's version includes in-frame clones alone and lacks a portion of them. Of roughly 68,000 clones in the sample, around 64% were seen once. What was sequenced was PBMCs. The receptors derive from a man aged 35 to 55 in good health and CMV-seropositive. Both conserved end residues are part of each CDR3. Fields, in order: CDR3 DNA, CDR3 protein, clone size, V gene, D gene, J gene. A D gene is named only where the DNA matches it firmly. Clone size is stated in some rows and not others, as once, few, many or a class when expanded.

CDR3 DNA: TGTGCCAGCAGCTCACAGCGGGGGCGAAACAATGAGCAGTTCTTC; CDR3 protein: CASSSQRGRNNEQFF; clone size: .; V gene: TRBV7-8; D gene: TRBD2; J gene: TRBJ2-1
CDR3 DNA: TGTGCCAGTACCCAGAGCGGGGCAAACACCGGGGAGCTGTTTTTT; CDR3 protein: CASTQSGANTGELFF; clone size: .; V gene: TRBV19; D gene: TRBD2; J gene: TRBJ2-2
CDR3 DNA: TGTGCCAGCATTCCCCCAGGGGGTCAGCCCCAGCATTTT; CDR3 protein: CASIPPGGQPQHF; clone size: .; V gene: TRBV6-5; D gene: TRBD1; J gene: TRBJ1-5
CDR3 DNA: TGTGCCAGCACCCCCCAGGCGGCGGGGGGAGGAGATACGCAGTATTTT; CDR3 protein: CASTPQAAGGGDTQYF; clone size: .; V gene: TRBV6-6; D gene: TRBD2; J gene: TRBJ2-3
CDR3 DNA: TGTGCCAGCAGCTTGCCGGGACTAGCGGGGGCAGCCAAAAACATTCAGTACTTC; CDR3 protein: CASSLPGLAGAAKNIQYF; clone size: .; V gene: TRBV5-4; D gene: TRBD2; J gene: TRBJ2-4
CDR3 DNA: TGTGCCAGCAGGCTTGGGAGCTCCTATAATTCACCCCTCCACTTT; CDR3 protein: CASRLGSSYNSPLHF; clone size: .; V gene: TRBV7-9; D gene: .; J gene: TRBJ1-6
CDR3 DNA: TGTGCCAGCAGCTTGGGACGGAGAATCACAGATACGCAGTATTTT; CDR3 protein: CASSLGRRITDTQYF; clone size: .; V gene: TRBV5-6; D gene: .; J gene: TRBJ2-3
CDR3 DNA: TGTGCCAGCAGTGGAGAGGGGGGGGAGACCCAGTACTTC; CDR3 protein: CASSGEGGETQYF; clone size: few; V gene: TRBV6-1; D gene: .; J gene: TRBJ2-5
CDR3 DNA: TGTGCTAGCAGCTTGACTAGCGGGGGCGATGAGACCCAGTACTTC; CDR3 protein: CASSLTSGGDETQYF; clone size: .; V gene: TRBV7-7; D gene: TRBD2; J gene: TRBJ2-5
CDR3 DNA: TGTGCCAGCAGCTTGCGCCTAGCGGGGGGGGAGACCCAGTACTTC; CDR3 protein: CASSLRLAGGETQYF; clone size: .; V gene: TRBV5-4; D gene: TRBD2; J gene: TRBJ2-5
CDR3 DNA: TGTGCCAGCTCACACCTACAGGGAGCGACTAATGAAAAACTGTTTTTT; CDR3 protein: CASSHLQGATNEKLFF; clone size: .; V gene: TRBV18; D gene: .; J gene: TRBJ1-4
CDR3 DNA: TGCGCCAGCAGCCATATATTCAGGGGAGGGAATCAGCCCCAGCATTTT; CDR3 protein: CASSHIFRGGNQPQHF; clone size: .; V gene: TRBV4-1; D gene: .; J gene: TRBJ1-5
CDR3 DNA: TGCGCCAGCAGCCAATCAGAGGGAATGTTCCCGGAGCAGTACTTC; CDR3 protein: CASSQSEGMFPEQYF; clone size: .; V gene: TRBV4-1; D gene: .; J gene: TRBJ2-5
CDR3 DNA: TGTGCCAGCAGCTTAGGTTACACTGGAAACACCATATATTTT; CDR3 protein: CASSLGYTGNTIYF; clone size: .; V gene: TRBV7-9; D gene: .; J gene: TRBJ1-3
CDR3 DNA: TGTGCCATCAGCCCACAGGGGCCGGTTGGCTACACCTTC; CDR3 protein: CAISPQGPVGYTF; clone size: once; V gene: TRBV10-3; D gene: TRBD1; J gene: TRBJ1-2
CDR3 DNA: TGTGCCAGCAGTGGACTAGCGGGGTTCGCAGATACGCAGTATTTT; CDR3 protein: CASSGLAGFADTQYF; clone size: .; V gene: TRBV2; D gene: TRBD2; J gene: TRBJ2-3
CDR3 DNA: TGTGCCAGCAGCGACAGGGGCAACACCGGGGAGCTGTTTTTT; CDR3 protein: CASSDRGNTGELFF; clone size: .; V gene: TRBV7-9; D gene: TRBD1; J gene: TRBJ2-2
CDR3 DNA: TGTGCCAGCAGTTACCAGTTCTCATCACCCCTCCACTTT; CDR3 protein: CASSYQFSSPLHF; clone size: few; V gene: TRBV6-5; D gene: .; J gene: TRBJ1-6
CDR3 DNA: TGTGCCAGCAGTTTCCATTGGGAGGACACCGGGGAGCTGTTTTTT; CDR3 protein: CASSFHWEDTGELFF; clone size: .; V gene: TRBV6-5; D gene: .; J gene: TRBJ2-2
CDR3 DNA: TGTGCCAGCAGCCAAGGACTAGCGGGGGCCGACACCGGGGAGCTGTTTTTT; CDR3 protein: CASSQGLAGADTGELFF; clone size: few; V gene: TRBV14; D gene: TRBD2; J gene: TRBJ2-2
CDR3 DNA: .; CDR3 protein: CASSITWARGSGYTF; clone size: few; V gene: TRBV21-1; D gene: .; J gene: TRBJ1-2
CDR3 DNA: TGCGCCAGCAGCCCCGGACAGGTGACTAATGAAAAACTGTTTTTT; CDR3 protein: CASSPGQVTNEKLFF; clone size: .; V gene: TRBV4-1; D gene: TRBD1; J gene: TRBJ1-4
CDR3 DNA: TGCGCCAGCAGCTTGGCCGGGACTAGCGGGGGCTACGAGCAGTACTTC; CDR3 protein: CASSLAGTSGGYEQYF; clone size: .; V gene: TRBV5-1; D gene: TRBD2; J gene: TRBJ2-7
CDR3 DNA: TGTGCCTGGAGTCAGGGGGGGACAGGGTACTATGGCTACACCTTC; CDR3 protein: CAWSQGGTGYYGYTF; clone size: .; V gene: TRBV30; D gene: TRBD1; J gene: TRBJ1-2
CDR3 DNA: TGCGCCAGCAAACAGGGGGCTGTCGGTGAAAAACTGTTTTTT; CDR3 protein: CASKQGAVGEKLFF; clone size: .; V gene: TRBV5-1; D gene: TRBD1; J gene: TRBJ1-4
CDR3 DNA: TGTGCCAGCAGTTTATGGGGTAGCGGGGGGCCTTCCGCCTACGAGCAGTACTTC; CDR3 protein: CASSLWGSGGPSAYEQYF; clone size: .; V gene: TRBV28; D gene: TRBD2; J gene: TRBJ2-7
CDR3 DNA: TGTGCCAGCAGTTACCGGACAGCAGTCACAGATACGCAGTATTTT; CDR3 protein: CASSYRTAVTDTQYF; clone size: few; V gene: TRBV6-6; D gene: .; J gene: TRBJ2-3
CDR3 DNA: TGCAGCGCTGGGGGGCTACGGGAGGGGCGGCTCGAGACCCAGTACTTC; CDR3 protein: CSAGGLREGRLETQYF; clone size: .; V gene: TRBV29-1; D gene: TRBD2; J gene: TRBJ2-5
CDR3 DNA: TGTGCCAGCAGTCCGGACAGGGCATCGAACTATGGCTACACCTTC; CDR3 protein: CASSPDRASNYGYTF; clone size: .; V gene: TRBV28; D gene: TRBD1; J gene: TRBJ1-2
CDR3 DNA: TGTGCCTGGAGTATGACGGGGATGAACACTGAAGCTTTCTTT; CDR3 protein: CAWSMTGMNTEAFF; clone size: .; V gene: TRBV30; D gene: .; J gene: TRBJ1-1
CDR3 DNA: TGTGCCAGCACCCTCCGGGACAGGGGTAATGAAAAACTGTTTTTT; CDR3 protein: CASTLRDRGNEKLFF; clone size: .; V gene: TRBV2; D gene: TRBD1; J gene: TRBJ1-4
CDR3 DNA: TGCGCCAGCAGCCAACAAGCCGACAATGAGCAGTTCTTC; CDR3 protein: CASSQQADNEQFF; clone size: .; V gene: TRBV4-3; D gene: .; J gene: TRBJ2-1
CDR3 DNA: TGTGCCAGCAGCTTAGAGAGTCGGTGGGAGGCCGAAGCTTTCTTT; CDR3 protein: CASSLESRWEAEAFF; clone size: .; V gene: TRBV7-2; D gene: .; J gene: TRBJ1-1
CDR3 DNA: TGTGCCAGCAGCGGACAGGTCGGTACACCCCTCCACTTT; CDR3 protein: CASSGQVGTPLHF; clone size: .; V gene: TRBV14; D gene: TRBD1; J gene: TRBJ1-6
CDR3 DNA: TGTGCCTGGCGTTCAGGTTGGGGGGCTGAAGCTTTCTTT; CDR3 protein: CAWRSGWGAEAFF; clone size: .; V gene: TRBV30; D gene: .; J gene: TRBJ1-1
CDR3 DNA: TGTGCCACCAGCACTGGGACGGACTACCCCTACGAGCAGTACTTC; CDR3 protein: CATSTGTDYPYEQYF; clone size: .; V gene: TRBV15; D gene: .; J gene: TRBJ2-7
CDR3 DNA: TGTGCCAGTACCCCGAATCGGGGGTTGGGGGAGACCCAGTACTTC; CDR3 protein: CASTPNRGLGETQYF; clone size: .; V gene: TRBV19; D gene: .; J gene: TRBJ2-5
CDR3 DNA: TGTGCCAGCAGCGCCGGACAGGGCGGCAATCAGCCCCAGCATTTT; CDR3 protein: CASSAGQGGNQPQHF; clone size: .; V gene: TRBV7-9; D gene: TRBD1; J gene: TRBJ1-5
CDR3 DNA: TGTGCCAGCAGTTTCCTATCCTGGGCCACAACTAATGAAAAACTGTTTTTT; CDR3 protein: CASSFLSWATTNEKLFF; clone size: .; V gene: TRBV28; D gene: .; J gene: TRBJ1-4
CDR3 DNA: TGTGCCAGTAAAGGAGCAGGGGGTCACACCGGGGAGCTGTTTTTT; CDR3 protein: CASKGAGGHTGELFF; clone size: .; V gene: TRBV19; D gene: TRBD1; J gene: TRBJ2-2
CDR3 DNA: TGCGCCAGCAGCTTCGGGCAGGGCTCCTACGAGCAGTACTTC; CDR3 protein: CASSFGQGSYEQYF; clone size: .; V gene: TRBV5-1; D gene: .; J gene: TRBJ2-7
CDR3 DNA: TGTGCCAGCAGCCTCGGACAGGGCCTCACTGAAGCTTTCTTT; CDR3 protein: CASSLGQGLTEAFF; clone size: .; V gene: TRBV5-8; D gene: TRBD1; J gene: TRBJ1-1
CDR3 DNA: TGTGCCAGCAGCTTAGAGAACGGTGAAGCTTTCTTT; CDR3 protein: CASSLENGEAFF; clone size: .; V gene: TRBV7-3; D gene: .; J gene: TRBJ1-1
CDR3 DNA: TGTGCCAGCAGGGCCGTCGGACAGGGGGTGAATGAGCAGTTCTTC; CDR3 protein: CASRAVGQGVNEQFF; clone size: .; V gene: TRBV2; D gene: TRBD1; J gene: TRBJ2-1
CDR3 DNA: TGTGCCAGCAGCTCTGGACAGGGAAGCTCCTATAATTCACCCCTCCACTTT; CDR3 protein: CASSSGQGSSYNSPLHF; clone size: few; V gene: TRBV9; D gene: TRBD1; J gene: TRBJ1-6
CDR3 DNA: TGCGCCAGCAGCCATGACAGGGGAGCCTACGAGCAGTACTTC; CDR3 protein: CASSHDRGAYEQYF; clone size: .; V gene: TRBV4-1; D gene: TRBD1; J gene: TRBJ2-7
CDR3 DNA: TGTGCCAGCAGTTCCGGGGTCGAGCAGTACTTC; CDR3 protein: CASSSGVEQYF; clone size: .; V gene: TRBV27; D gene: .; J gene: TRBJ2-7
CDR3 DNA: TGTGCCAGCAGCTTTGAGCCCTGGAAGGACAGGATTAACTATGGCTACACCTTC; CDR3 protein: CASSFEPWKDRINYGYTF; clone size: once; V gene: TRBV7-2; D gene: TRBD1; J gene: TRBJ1-2
CDR3 DNA: TGCAGTGCGTGGGGGGAAAATGAGCAGTTCTTC; CDR3 protein: CSAWGENEQFF; clone size: few; V gene: TRBV20-1; D gene: .; J gene: TRBJ2-1
CDR3 DNA: TGTGCCAGCAGATCCGACGGACAGGGGTCATACGAGCAGTACTTC; CDR3 protein: CASRSDGQGSYEQYF; clone size: .; V gene: TRBV7-2; D gene: TRBD1; J gene: TRBJ2-7
CDR3 DNA: TGTTCCAGCAGCTTAGTGGCGGGGGTCACAGATACGCAGTATTTT; CDR3 protein: CSSSLVAGVTDTQYF; clone size: .; V gene: TRBV7-9; D gene: TRBD2; J gene: TRBJ2-3
CDR3 DNA: TGCGCCAGCAGCCTTGGCCCCGGTCGCGGGGGCGGCAATGAGCAGTTCTTC; CDR3 protein: CASSLGPGRGGGNEQFF; clone size: once; V gene: TRBV5-1; D gene: .; J gene: TRBJ2-1
CDR3 DNA: TGTGCCAGCAGTTCCGGGACATCGGAGAATCAGCCCCAGCATTTT; CDR3 protein: CASSSGTSENQPQHF; clone size: few; V gene: TRBV2; D gene: .; J gene: TRBJ1-5
CDR3 DNA: TGTGCCAGCGGACAGGGACTAGCGGGGGGATTTAGCACAGATACGCAGTATTTT; CDR3 protein: CASGQGLAGGFSTDTQYF; clone size: .; V gene: TRBV11-3; D gene: TRBD2; J gene: TRBJ2-3
CDR3 DNA: TGTGCCAGCAGCTCCCGGGACAGGCTCAGCAAGCAGTACTTC; CDR3 protein: CASSSRDRLSKQYF; clone size: .; V gene: TRBV6-5; D gene: TRBD1; J gene: TRBJ2-5
CDR3 DNA: TGTGCCAGCAGCGTCCGACAGGGCTCCACTGAAGCTTTCTTT; CDR3 protein: CASSVRQGSTEAFF; clone size: .; V gene: TRBV9; D gene: TRBD1; J gene: TRBJ1-1
CDR3 DNA: TGTGCCAGCAGCCAAGGGACTTGGGGCTACACCTTC; CDR3 protein: CASSQGTWGYTF; clone size: .; V gene: TRBV14; D gene: .; J gene: TRBJ1-2